This record looks at one T cell receptor beta chain sequence and its context. The sample originates from a study of shared clonotypes between healthy human individuals. Across the whole study: In total, the donors were a couple of women and a few men aged 18 to 49.

The CDR3 totals 16 residues. Germline CDR1 is SGHAT and CDR2 is FQNNGV. Trimming pared 1 base from V and 1 base from J, leaving 14 bases between. The repertoire was sequenced with immunoSEQ multiplex PCR; TCRdb's copy has only in-frame clones and lacks some. The table lists 1 million to 1.3 million clones, roughly 74% of them singletons. This chain connects TRBV11-2 to TRBJ2-7, with D possibly TRBD2 on 5 matching bases. The origin of this receptor is a man between 18 and 35 years old in good health. Some clones in this sample may be carry-over from other donors' samples. Sequencing was done on a sample of memory CD4+ T cells from PBMCs. Subset in this sample: CD45RA-negative fraction. CDR3 loop: CASSLVRGTYSYEQYF. The CDR3 nucleotides are TGTGCCAGCAGCTTAGTCCGGGGTACCTATTCCTACGAGCAGTACTTC. Supplemented by reference TRBV11-2 and TRBJ2-7, the full variable domain reads EAGVAQSPRYKIIEKRQSVAFWCNPISGHATLYWYQQILGQGPKLLIQFQNNGVVDDSQLPKDRFSAERLKGVDSTLKIQPAKLEDSAVYLCASSLVRGTYSYEQYFGPGTRLTVT.